Listed here are 12 T cell receptor beta chains from one sample, sequenced in a study of synovial regulatory T cells in juvenile arthritis. Sequencing was performed with immunoSEQ multiplex PCR; in TCRdb, only in-frame clones are kept and a portion is missing. The sample table includes about 10,000 clones. Sequenced input: Treg cells from blood. The subset is: remaining (HLA-DR-negative) circulating blood Treg cells. The receptors were sampled from a donor younger than 30 with juvenile idiopathic arthritis.

The rearrangement links TRBV10-2 to TRBJ1-5; the D call from TCRdb, TRBD1, cannot be confirmed without DNA. This CDR3 contains 15 residues. No DNA was logged. Germline loops: CDR1 WSHSY, CDR2 SAAADI. The CDR3 is CASSDSVMTNQPQHF.

This chain uses TRBV7-2 with TRBJ1-5; the D call of TRBD1 rests on TCRdb alone, since no DNA is present to check it. Germline V CDR1 and CDR2: SGHTA, FQGNSA. The CDR3 has 15 residues. No DNA is recorded. The CDR3: CASSPGQGIGQPQHF.

The V and J genes are TRBV6-5 and TRBJ1-2. The CDR3 consists of 13 residues. DNA for this receptor is not on file. The germline CDR1 and CDR2 sequences are MNHEY and SVGAGI. The CDR3 protein is CASSPGRRFGYTF.

The chain combines TRBV18 with TRBJ2-7; there is no DNA to check the TCRdb D call of TRBD2. The CDR3 covers 19 residues. The nucleotide record is missing. Germline CDR1 reads KGHSH; CDR2 reads LQKENI. CDR3 protein: CASSPLNIIAGPFSYEQYF.

V and J are TRBV19 and TRBJ1-2; there is no DNA to check the TCRdb D call of TRBD1. The germline gives CDR1 LNHDA, CDR2 SQIVND (reference sequence). CDR3 length: 13 amino acids. No DNA is recorded. The CDR3 loop is CASSTTGGYGYTF.

The CDR3 region is CASSHGRDRVTNTEAFF. The V and J genes are TRBV14 and TRBJ1-1; the TCRdb D gene call, TRBD1, has no DNA to confirm it. The CDR3 consists of 17 residues. The nucleotide record is missing. Germline CDR1 and CDR2: SGHDN and FVKESK.

V and J are TRBV28 and TRBJ1-5. CDR3 length: 14 amino acids. The entry carries no DNA sequence. From germline, CDR1 is MDHEN and CDR2 SYDVKM. The CDR3 spells CASRSSAGNQPQHF.

This chain connects TRBV28 to TRBJ2-7. Germline V gene data show CDR1 as MDHEN and CDR2 as SYDVKM. This CDR3 is 13 amino acids long. No DNA is recorded. The CDR3 loop is CASFDGNSYEQYF.

The V and J genes are TRBV19 and TRBJ2-2; the D call from TCRdb, TRBD1, cannot be confirmed without DNA. Germline loops: CDR1 LNHDA, CDR2 SQIVND (reference sequence). The CDR3 has 12 amino acids. DNA was not recorded. CDR3 amino acids: CASSTQTGELFF.

Judged by frequency, this clone is medium-sized. The chain combines TRBV10-3 with TRBJ2-4; TCRdb gives TRBD2 as the D gene, but with no DNA this cannot be confirmed. The CDR3 runs 19 residues. DNA was not recorded. Germline CDR1 reads ENHRY; CDR2 reads SYGVKD. The CDR3: CAISEFWTSGELAKNIQYF.

The V gene is TRBV12-1, the J gene TRBJ1-5. TRBV12-1 is flagged as a pseudogene. The CDR3 has 15 residues. No DNA sequence was recorded. This chain's CDR3 is CASSFFLVSNQPQHF.

The rearrangement joins TRBV5-1 to TRBJ2-7; without DNA, the TCRdb call of TRBD2 cannot be checked. CDR3 length: 17 residues. The DNA is unrecorded. Germline assignment: CDR1 SGHRS and CDR2 YFSETQ. CDR3 loop: CASSHGLAGEISYEQYF.